One and the same sample provided the 17 T cell receptor beta chains below, sequenced in a study of regulatory T cells in long-lasting Graves disease. Arm-PCR with iRepertoire HTBI primers amplified the CDR3 regions for these TCR beta libraries. One entry per CDR3 protein, called by TCRdb with MiXCR from the multiplex PCR reads. The data contain roughly 420,000 distinct CDR3 sequences, about 14% of them singletons. The sample's time point: newly diagnosed GD, antithyroid drugs for less than 3 months. Generation of the TCR library employed RNA extracted from PBMCs. Here the sequenced sample was peripheral blood mononuclear cells (PBMCs), taken at new diagnosis, from a patient treated with antithyroid drugs. These TCRs come from a female donor with Graves disease.

In this sample, this clonotype turned up many times. The chain links TRBV29-1 to TRBJ2-2, with 11 bases matching TRBD2. Trimming cost V 6 bases and J 1 base; bases outside gene matches: 10. This CDR3 has 17 residues. Germline assignment: CDR1 SQVTM and CDR2 ANQGSEA. In DNA, the CDR3 is TGCAGCGTCCCGACTAGCGGGACTGGTCTGAACACCGGGGAGCTGTTTTTT. Translation gives CSVPTSGTGLNTGELFF.

This clonotype was observed at least ten times. The chain joins TRBV6-1 to TRBJ1-2; possible D gene TRBD1, 6 bases. The CDR3 totals 14 residues. The ends were cut back, 7 bases at V and 2 bases at J, with 14 bases in the middle. CDR1 MNHNS and CDR2 SASEGT come from the germline V gene. CDR3 residues: CASTPRQENYGYTF. The CDR3, as DNA: TGTGCCAGCACCCCAAGACAGGAGAACTATGGCTACACCTTC.

CDR3: CASSLVQGSQPQHF. CDR3 bases: TGTGCCAGCAGCTTAGTACAGGGAAGTCAGCCCCAGCATTTT. The rearrangement links TRBV7-2 to TRBJ1-5; TRBD1 might be the D (6 bases). V lost 1 base and J lost 6, with 10 bases in between. Germline CDR1 and CDR2: SGHTA and FQGNSA. The CDR3 spans 14 residues.

This clonotype was observed many times. The chain employs TRBV7-3 and TRBJ2-5; D tentatively fits TRBD1 or TRBD2 (5 bases each). The length of the CDR3 is 13 residues. The ends were cut back, 3 bases at V and 7 bases at J, with 12 bases in the middle. The germline CDR1 and CDR2 sequences are SGHTA and FQGTGA. CDR3 amino acids: CASSFTGAGTQYF. The DNA for the CDR3 is TGTGCCAGCAGCTTTACTGGGGCGGGGACCCAGTACTTC.

As to this clonotype: This clone may be a read error of a much larger clone one base away. This rearrangement joins TRBV6-5 to TRBJ2-5; TRBD2 is a possible D gene (6 bases). The CDR3 has 13 residues. Trimming removed 1 base at V and 4 bases at J, with 7 bases between. Germline values: CDR1 MNHEY, CDR2 SVGAGI. DNA for the CDR3: TGTGCCAGCAGTTACTGGGGAGGAGAGACCCAGTACTTC. Translating gives CASSYWGGETQYF.

This clonotype was seen more than once but under ten times. The chain recombines TRBV9 with TRBJ2-3, with 8 bases identical to TRBD2. V shed 0 bases and J 6 bases; nucleotides not matched to a gene: 3. Germline V gene lookup returns CDR1 SGDLS and CDR2 YYNGEE. The CDR3 has 14 amino acids. The CDR3 region is CASSVAGGRDTQYF. The CDR3 coding sequence is TGTGCCAGCAGCGTAGCGGGGGGGAGGGATACGCAGTATTTT.

The chain has TRBV9 and TRBJ1-3, with TRBD1 identical over 7 bases. Per the germline V gene, CDR1 is SGDLS and CDR2 is YYNGEE. The trim removed 4 bases at V and 0 bases at J, leaving 4 bases unmatched. The CDR3 has 15 residues. The CDR3 sequence is CASSSGQASGNTIYF. The CDR3 DNA reads as TGTGCCAGCAGCTCCGGACAGGCCTCTGGAAACACCATATATTTT. The variable domain in full, with the rest retrieved from reference TRBV9 and TRBJ1-3, is DSGVTQTPKHLITATGQRVTLRCSPRSGDLSVYWYQQSLDQGLQFLIQYYNGEERAKGNILERFSAQQFPDLHSELNLSSLELGDSALYFCASSSGQASGNTIYFGEGSWLTVV.

This clonotype was detected many times. The chain carries TRBV11-2 and TRBJ2-3; D gene unclear. This CDR3 has 15 residues. Germline CDR1 reads SGHAT; CDR2 reads FQNNGV. V lost 0 bases and J lost 5, with 12 bases in between. The chain's CDR3 is CASSLEMGTRDTQYF. CDR3 coding DNA: TGTGCCAGCAGCTTAGAAATGGGAACTCGAGATACGCAGTATTTT.

This clonotype was seen ten or more times. The rearrangement uses TRBV5-1 and TRBJ2-7; unclear D gene. Germline V CDR1 and CDR2: SGHRS, YFSETQ. The V end was cut by 2 bases, the J end by 7 bases, with 13 bases between. The CDR3 runs 13 residues. The CDR3 loop is CASSFVATREQYF. In nucleotides, the CDR3 is TGCGCCAGCAGCTTTGTGGCTACCAGGGAGCAGTACTTC.

This clonotype was detected ten times or more. The chain couples TRBV6-2 or TRBV6-3 to TRBJ1-5; the match to TRBD1 covers 7 bases. There are 16 residues in the CDR3. Trimming at V came to 1 base and at J to 3 bases, leaving 6 bases not matched to a gene. Germline CDR1 MNHEY, CDR2 SVGEGT. The CDR3 sequence is CASSYYPGQLNQPQHF. As DNA, the CDR3 is TGTGCCAGCAGTTACTATCCGGGACAGCTCAATCAGCCCCAGCATTTT.

In this sample, this clonotype turned up a few times. This sequence may be a read error, since a much larger clone differs from it by one base. V is TRBV12-3 or TRBV12-4 and J is TRBJ1-2; unclear D gene. V gave up 1 base and J gave up 4 bases, with 13 bases separating them. The CDR3 totals 15 residues. The CDR3 DNA follows: TGTGCCAGCAGTTTAGAGTCGTGGGGATTCTATGGCTACACCTTC. Encoded protein: CASSLESWGFYGYTF.

This clonotype was seen many times. The V gene is TRBV5-4, the J gene TRBJ2-3; 9 nucleotides match TRBD2. Matching the DNA end better, TRBJ2-7 makes the J call doubtful. Looked up from germline, CDR1 is SGHNT and CDR2 is YYREEE (reference sequence). The CDR3 is made up of 15 amino acids. The CDR3 protein is CASSLSSGLAREQYF. CDR3 coding DNA: TGTGCCAGCAGCTTGAGCAGCGGACTAGCGCGGGAGCAGTACTTC.

This clonotype was picked up a small number of times. The genes are TRBV28 and TRBJ2-7; tentatively, D is TRBD1 (6 bases). The CDR3 sequence is 14 residues long. CDR1 MDHEN and CDR2 SYDVKM come from the germline V gene. Trimming removed 3 bases from V and 2 bases from J, with 11 bases in between. The CDR3 DNA sequence: TGTGCCAGCAGTTTGGTGACAGGCACCTACGAGCAGTACTTC. Translated: CASSLVTGTYEQYF.

This clonotype was detected ten times or more. The chain uses TRBV20-1 and TRBJ2-2; D possibly matches TRBD1 or TRBD2 (5 bases each). This CDR3 region has 15 residues. The V end lost 2 bases, the J end lost 3 bases, and 13 bases lay between the germline ends. Germline values: CDR1 DFQATT, CDR2 SNEGSKA (reference sequence). As DNA, the CDR3 is TGCAGTGCTAGAAGCCTTAGAGGGGACACCGGGGAGCTGTTTTTT. As protein: CSARSLRGDTGELFF.

There are many counts of this clonotype. The V gene is TRBV12-3 or TRBV12-4, the J gene TRBJ1-1, with 7 bases identical to TRBD1. J was trimmed by 5 bases and V by 6 bases; bases with no gene match: 9. The CDR3 covers 14 residues. CDR3 sequence (DNA): TGTGCCAGCAGCGATGGACAGGAGGAGACTGAAGCTTTCTTT. Its protein product is CASSDGQEETEAFF.

This clonotype occurred a few times. This may come from a read error, since a much larger clone is one base off. V is TRBV11-2 and J is TRBJ2-3, with a weak D call TRBD1 (5 bases). Germline V gives CDR1 SGHAT, CDR2 FQNNGV. The CDR3 consists of 16 residues. The CDR3 region is CVSSLKGNNPTDTQYF. The CDR3 DNA sequence: TGTGTCAGCAGCTTAAAGGGGAATAACCCCACAGATACGCAGTATTTT.

This clonotype was found many times. The chain joins TRBV12-3 or TRBV12-4 to TRBJ2-2; 8 nucleotides match TRBD1. Germline trimming cut 5 bases from V and 4 bases from J; bases unmatched to any gene: 9. CDR3 length equals 16 residues. CDR3 DNA: TGTGCCAGCAGTACCTGGACAGGGAAGGCCACCGGGGAGCTGTTTTTT. This encodes CASSTWTGKATGELFF.